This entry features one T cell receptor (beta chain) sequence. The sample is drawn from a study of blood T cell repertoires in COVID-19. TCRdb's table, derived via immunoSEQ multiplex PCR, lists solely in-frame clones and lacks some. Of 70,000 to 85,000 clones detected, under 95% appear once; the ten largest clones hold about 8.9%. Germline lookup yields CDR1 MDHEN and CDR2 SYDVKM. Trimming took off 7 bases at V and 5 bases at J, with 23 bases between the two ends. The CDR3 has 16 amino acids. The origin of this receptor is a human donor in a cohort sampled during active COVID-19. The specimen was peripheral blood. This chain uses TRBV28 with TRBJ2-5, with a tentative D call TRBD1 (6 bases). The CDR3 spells CASNHGRGWGGETQYF. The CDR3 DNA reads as TGTGCCAGCAACCACGGCAGGGGTTGGGGCGGGGAGACCCAGTACTTC. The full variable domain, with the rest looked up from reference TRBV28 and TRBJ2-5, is DVKVTQSSRYLVKRTGEKVFLECVQDMDHENMFWYRQDPGLGLRLIYFSYDVKMKEKGDIPEGYSVSREKKERFSLILESASTNQTSMYLCASNHGRGWGGETQYFGPGTRLLVL.